Listed here are 13 T cell receptor beta chains from one sample, sequenced in a study of glioma-infiltrating T cells. The iRepertoire nested amplicon-rescue multiplex PCR amplified TCR alpha and beta CDR3s from RNA. MiXCR, run by TCRdb on the multiplex PCR reads, gives a single entry per CDR3 protein. Here the sample spans over 100,000 distinct CDR3 sequences, less than 30% being singletons. Material: glioma tissue, nonneoplastic brain tissue, or PBMCs (not recorded which). These receptors came from a human donor with low-grade glioma or glioblastoma, undergoing nonglioma brain surgery, or in good health (not recorded which).

This clonotype showed up just once. Possible read error: a much larger clone is one base away. The chain recombines TRBV7-2 with TRBJ1-3; 9 bases agree with TRBD1. Losses at the gene ends were 5 bases for V and 3 bases for J; bases not matched to a gene: 8. The CDR3 totals 16 residues. Germline loops: CDR1 SGHTA, CDR2 FQGNSA. DNA for the CDR3: TGTGCCAGCAGCCCGGACAGGGGAGAATGTGGAAACACCATATATTTT. It specifies CASSPDRGECGNTIYF. Filled out from reference TRBV7-2 and TRBJ1-3, the complete variable domain reads GAGVSQSPSNKVTEKGKDVELRCDPISGHTALYWYRQSLGQGLEFLIYFQGNSAPDKSGLPSDRFSAERTGGSVSTLTIQRTQQEDSAVYLCASSPDRGECGNTIYFGEGSWLTVV.

This clonotype was picked up many times. One end of the junction fails to match germline, which may point to a read error. In DNA form, the CDR3 reads TGTGCCAGTACCGATCCAACCGGGACCTTGTACAAGGCTTTT. It translates to CASTDPTGTLYKAF. The V and J genes are TRBV19 and TRBJ2-2, with D possibly being TRBD1 or TRBD2 (5 bases each). The CDR3 runs 14 residues. Germline loops: CDR1 LNHDA, CDR2 SQIVND (reference sequence).

J is TRBJ2-2 and V is TRBV6-1; 8 bases are shared with TRBD1. The CDR3 runs 13 residues. Germline assignment: CDR1 MNHNS and CDR2 SASEGT. V shed 8 bases and J 4 bases; nucleotides not matched to a gene: 3. DNA for the CDR3: TGTGCCAGCTTCGGACAGGGCACCGGGGAGCTGTTTTTT. It codes for CASFGQGTGELFF.

This clonotype has ten or more counts. The chain combines TRBV7-9 with TRBJ2-7, with TRBD1 identical over 9 bases. Per the germline V gene, CDR1 is SEHNR and CDR2 is FQNEAQ (reference sequence). This CDR3 comprises 15 residues. J was trimmed by 2 bases and V by 2 bases; bases with no gene match: 4. The CDR3 nucleotides are TGTGCCAGCAGCTTACGCGGGGACAGGGCCTACGAGCAGTACTTC. This translates into CASSLRGDRAYEQYF.

This clonotype was recorded at least ten times. V is TRBV7-2 and J is TRBJ2-3; TRBD2 might be the D (5 bases). CDR3 length: 16 residues. Germline values: CDR1 SGHTA, CDR2 FQGNSA. V gave up 4 bases and J gave up 1 base, with 15 bases separating them. CDR3 protein: CASSYLTRTGTDTQYF. The CDR3 nucleotides are TGTGCCAGCAGCTACTTAACCCGGACTGGCACAGATACGCAGTATTTT. Variable domain in full (rest from reference TRBV7-2 and TRBJ2-3): GAGVSQSPSNKVTEKGKDVELRCDPISGHTALYWYRQSLGQGLEFLIYFQGNSAPDKSGLPSDRFSAERTGGSVSTLTIQRTQQEDSAVYLCASSYLTRTGTDTQYFGPGTRLTVL.

This clonotype was observed many times. The J gene is TRBJ2-7, the V gene TRBV27, with D tentatively TRBD2 (6 bases). Germline CDR1 and CDR2: MNHEY and SMNVEV (reference sequence). V dropped 3 bases and J dropped 7 bases, with 10 bases sitting between them. This CDR3 has 12 amino acids. The CDR3 nucleotides read TGTGCCAGCAGTTTGAGGGGAGGTGAGCAGTACTTC. Translating gives CASSLRGGEQYF.

This clonotype has a count of ten or more. This sequence joins TRBV6-2 or TRBV6-3 and TRBJ2-3; TRBD2 agrees at 11 bases. V shed 0 bases, J shed 4 bases, and the junction held 18 bases outside the gene matches. This CDR3 comprises 21 residues. Germline V CDR1 and CDR2: MNHEY, SVGEGT. CDR3 sequence: CASSYSKISGRAHFFADTQYF. CDR3 DNA: TGTGCCAGCAGTTACTCGAAGATTAGCGGGAGGGCCCACTTTTTCGCAGATACGCAGTATTTT.

Only one count was recorded for this clonotype. The genes are TRBV6-2 or TRBV6-3 and TRBJ2-1; 15 bases are shared with TRBD2. The CDR3 has 14 residues. Germline loops: CDR1 MNHEY, CDR2 SVGEGT. Unmatched junction bases numbered 4, after V lost 5 bases and J lost 11 bases. This CDR3 is CASSRTSGGGKQFF. The CDR3 region has the DNA TGTGCCAGCAGTCGGACTAGCGGGGGGGGTAAGCAGTTCTTC.

Concerning this clonotype: One end of the junction varies from germline; a read error may be responsible. The chain employs TRBV3-1 and TRBJ2-7; 9 bases agree with TRBD2. Germline CDR1 is LGHDT and CDR2 is YNNKEL (reference sequence). The CDR3 has 14 residues. The CDR3 DNA is TGTGCCAGCAGCCTGGGACTAGCAGGCTACGATCAGTACTTC. Translated: CASSLGLAGYDQYF.

This clonotype was seen many times. The chain is built from TRBV27 and TRBJ1-5; D is unresolved. Germline CDR1 is MNHEY and CDR2 is SMNVEV (reference sequence). Trimming pared 2 bases from V and 3 bases from J, leaving 5 bases between. The CDR3 contains 13 residues. In DNA, the CDR3 is TGTGCCAGCAGTTTAGGGAACAATCAGCCCCAGCATTTT. This sequence encodes CASSLGNNQPQHF.

At least ten counts were recorded for this clonotype. The chain carries TRBV28 and TRBJ2-7; 9 bases are a match to TRBD1. CDR3 length: 15 amino acids. The germline CDR1 and CDR2 sequences are MDHEN and SYDVKM. Trimming cost V 8 bases and J 5 bases; bases outside gene matches: 13. This CDR3 reads CASSTPPGQGNEQYF. CDR3 DNA: TGTGCCAGCTCTACTCCCCCCGGACAGGGGAACGAGCAGTACTTC.

This clonotype was seen a handful of times. This sequence may be a read error, since a much larger clone differs from it by one base. The CDR3 DNA follows: TGTGCCAGCGGACGGGACACCTCCTACGAGCAGTACTTC. Its translation: CASGRDTSYEQYF. The V and J genes are TRBV28 and TRBJ2-7; D perhaps matches TRBD1 (6 bases). Germline CDR1 and CDR2: MDHEN and SYDVKM. The CDR3 is 13 amino acids. The V end lost 8 bases, the J end lost 0 bases, and 11 bases lay between the germline ends.

Ten or more counts support this clonotype. The chain joins TRBV20-1 to TRBJ1-2; perhaps TRBD1 as D (5 bases). The germline gives CDR1 DFQATT, CDR2 SNEGSKA (reference sequence). The CDR3 has 13 residues. The CDR3 spells CSGDLRANYGYTF. The CDR3 nucleotides read TGCAGCGGGGACTTAAGGGCTAACTATGGCTACACCTTC.